These T cell receptor beta chains were read from a single sample in a study of T cells after yellow fever vaccination. Using its own MiXCR run on the 5' RACE reads, TCRdb lists one record per CDR3 protein. There are hundreds of thousands of distinct CDR3 sequences in the sample; about 9.5% occur only once, and roughly 18% lies in the top ten. Specimen: PBMCs, collected on the day of the first yellow fever vaccination. These receptors were taken from a man aged 18 to 30 who received the YFV17D yellow fever vaccine. Each CDR3 is given with its conserved first and last residue. Each record gives: CDR3 length, D gene, V gene, J gene, clone size, CDR3 protein, CDR3 DNA. The D gene is left open where the match is weak. The size of a clone is reported for some rows only, either as once, few or many, or as a class for expanded clones.

length: 14; D: NA; V: TRBV7-9; J: TRBJ1-5; size: many; CDR3: CASSFGRINQPQHF; DNA: TGTGCCAGCAGCTTTGGACGGATCAATCAGCCCCAGCATTTT
length: 14; D: NA; V: TRBV5-1; J: TRBJ1-5; size: NA; CDR3: CASNTGGASQPQHF; DNA: TGCGCCAGCAACACTGGGGGGGCGAGTCAGCCCCAGCATTTT
length: 17; D: NA; V: TRBV29-1; J: TRBJ2-5; size: NA; CDR3: CSVSAPPLKGDPATQYF; DNA: TGCAGCGTCTCAGCCCCCCCTTTAAAGGGGGATCCAGCGACCCAGTACTTC
length: 15; D: TRBD1; V: TRBV29-1; J: TRBJ2-5; size: few; CDR3: CSVPSGTEITWTQYF; DNA: TGCAGCGTTCCATCCGGGACAGAGATCACTTGGACCCAGTACTTC
length: 17; D: TRBD1; V: TRBV20-1; J: TRBJ1-1; size: NA; CDR3: CSASPRTGYVSVREAFF; DNA: TGCAGTGCTTCCCCTAGGACAGGGTACGTATCGGTCCGTGAAGCTTTCTTT
length: 11; D: NA; V: TRBV20-1; J: TRBJ2-1; size: few; CDR3: CSAKFGNEQFF; DNA: TGCAGTGCTAAGTTCGGCAATGAGCAGTTCTTC
length: 14; D: TRBD1; V: TRBV6-2/TRBV6-3; J: TRBJ1-2; size: few; CDR3: CASSYLGQNYGYTF; DNA: TGTGCCAGCAGTTACTTGGGACAGAACTATGGCTACACCTTC
length: 14; D: NA; V: TRBV20-1; J: TRBJ1-5; size: few; CDR3: CSARDSQEGQPQHF; DNA: TGCAGTGCCCGTGATTCTCAGGAAGGTCAGCCCCAGCATTTT
length: 13; D: TRBD1; V: TRBV10-3; J: TRBJ2-3; size: NA; CDR3: CAIRQGETDTQYF; DNA: TGTGCCATCAGACAGGGGGAGACAGATACGCAGTATTTT
length: 14; D: TRBD1; V: TRBV12-3/TRBV12-4; J: TRBJ1-4; size: many; CDR3: CASRQGRANEKLFF; DNA: TGTGCCAGCAGACAGGGGAGGGCTAATGAAAAACTGTTTTTT
length: 15; D: TRBD2; V: TRBV5-1; J: TRBJ2-5; size: many; CDR3: CASSLGLAGGETQYF; DNA: TGCGCCAGCAGCCTGGGACTAGCGGGGGGTGAGACCCAGTACTTC
length: 15; D: TRBD1; V: TRBV3-1; J: TRBJ1-2; size: NA; CDR3: CASSQDAQGAFGYTF; DNA: TGTGCCAGCAGCCAAGATGCGCAGGGGGCGTTTGGCTACACCTTC